Following are 15 T cell receptor beta chains from one sample sequenced in a study of T cell changes during pregnancy in multiple sclerosis. The protocol was immunoSEQ multiplex PCR, while the TCRdb copy is restricted to in-frame clones and leaves out a portion. The sample lists roughly 60,000 clones; around 90% were seen once. Sequencing was performed on peripheral blood, taken in the second trimester of pregnancy. These receptors all stem from a female donor in good health, enrolled as a control in a pregnancy study.

The rearrangement joins TRBV7-9 to TRBJ2-7; weak D call: TRBD2 (5 bases). CDR3 length equals 12 residues. V was cut by 2 bases and J by 6 bases, with 8 bases left in between. The V gene's germline CDR1 is SEHNR and CDR2 FQNEAQ (reference sequence). The CDR3 nucleotides read TGTGCCAGCAGCTTACTAGCTAGCGAGCAGTACTTC. Protein: CASSLLASEQYF.

J is TRBJ1-1 and V is TRBV7-8; TRBD1 is a possible D gene (6 bases). There are 15 residues in the CDR3. The germline V gene has CDR1 SGHVS and CDR2 FQNEAQ. The V end was cut by 1 base, the J end by 4 bases, with 13 bases between. The CDR3 nucleotides are TGTGCCAGCAGCTTAGATACAGGGTTTAGCACTGAAGCTTTCTTT. Its translation is CASSLDTGFSTEAFF.

This chain connects TRBV6-5 to TRBJ1-1; 8 bases line up with TRBD1. The CDR3 covers 13 residues. Germline V gives CDR1 MNHEY, CDR2 SVGAGI. With 4 bases clipped from V and 4 bases from J, the junction kept 2 bases outside the gene matches. CDR3 bases: TGTGCCAGCAGTTTGGACAGGGTCACTGAAGCTTTCTTT. This codes for CASSLDRVTEAFF.

The chain recombines TRBV11-1 with TRBJ2-7; D is perhaps TRBD2 (5 bases). V was shortened by 4 bases and J by 3 bases, with 19 bases between the two germline ends. Germline values: CDR1 SGHAT, CDR2 FQDESV (reference sequence). The CDR3 extends over 16 amino acids. In nucleotides, the CDR3 is TGTGCCAGCAGCTCTCCCCCACGGACTGCCAACTACGAGCAGTACTTC. It translates to CASSSPPRTANYEQYF.

This chain joins TRBV5-4 and TRBJ2-7; 8 positions agree with TRBD1. The V gene end was trimmed by 1 base and the J gene end by 5 bases; junction bases not matched to a gene: 5. CDR3 length: 14 residues. Germline CDR1 reads SGHNT; CDR2 reads YYREEE (reference sequence). CDR3 region: CASSLRTGSDEQYF. The CDR3 region has the DNA TGTGCCAGCAGCTTGAGGACAGGGAGCGACGAGCAGTACTTC.

This clone was observed a few times. The chain's CDR3 is CASSLGPEAFF. The CDR3 DNA follows: TGTGCCAGCAGTTTAGGGCCTGAAGCTTTCTTT. The chain joins TRBV28 to TRBJ1-1; D is undetermined. Germline V gives CDR1 MDHEN, CDR2 SYDVKM. Deletions cut 2 bases from V and 6 bases from J, with 4 bases between. CDR3 length equals 11 residues.

There are a few counts of this clone. The rearrangement links TRBV19 to TRBJ1-2, with 10 bases lining up with TRBD1. The length of the CDR3 is 15 residues. V lost 5 bases, J lost 1 base, and 4 bases stayed unmatched. CDR1 is LNHDA, CDR2 SQIVND, per germline (reference sequence). The CDR3: CASSSRTGGNYGYTF. The DNA of the CDR3 is TGTGCCAGTAGTTCCCGGACAGGGGGTAACTATGGCTACACCTTC.

The rearrangement links TRBV18 to TRBJ2-5; tentative D call: TRBD1 (5 bases). Germline CDR1 KGHSH, CDR2 LQKENI. The CDR3 spans 13 residues. V was pared by 2 bases and J by 7 bases, with 11 bases between. The CDR3 loop is CASSPGREGTQYF. As DNA, the CDR3 is TGTGCCAGCTCACCAGGCAGGGAAGGGACCCAGTACTTC.

The V gene is TRBV4-2, the J gene TRBJ1-2, with 11 bases that match TRBD1. CDR3 length equals 19 residues. Germline CDR1 is LGHNA and CDR2 is YNFKEQ. V was clipped by 4 bases and J by 0 bases; unmatched bases: 13. The CDR3: CASSRRRRDRGKPNYGYTF. For the CDR3, the DNA is TGTGCCAGCAGCCGCCGACGTCGGGACAGGGGGAAGCCTAACTATGGCTACACCTTC.

The rearrangement uses TRBV6-5 and TRBJ2-4; D possibly corresponds to TRBD1 (6 bases). This CDR3 is built from 14 residues. Looked up from germline, CDR1 is MNHEY and CDR2 is SVGAGI. V gave up 6 bases and J gave up 9 bases, with 18 bases separating them. The CDR3 protein is CASREIDRPGIQYF. The CDR3 DNA follows: TGTGCCAGCAGGGAGATCGACAGGCCAGGCATTCAGTACTTC.

V gene TRBV2 combines with J gene TRBJ2-2; possibly TRBD1 for D (6 bases). CDR3 length: 14 amino acids. CDR1 and CDR2 (germline): SNHLY, FYNNEI. Trimming removed 9 bases from V and 5 bases from J, with 16 bases in between. CDR3 DNA sequence: TGTGCCAGTCATACAGGGAGTAAAACCGGGGAGCTGTTTTTT. Translated: CASHTGSKTGELFF.

This clone was found once. Here the CDR3 reads CASSSGANEKLFF. As DNA, the CDR3 is TGTGCCAGCAGTTCGGGTGCCAATGAAAAACTGTTTTTT. The chain links TRBV2 to TRBJ1-4, with D hard to call. V lost 5 bases to trimming and J lost 5 bases, with 9 bases between them. Looked up from germline, CDR1 is SNHLY and CDR2 is FYNNEI. The CDR3 is 13 amino acids.

The V call is TRBV4-1, the J call TRBJ1-2; D is perhaps TRBD1 (6 bases). This CDR3 comprises 14 residues. The ends were cut back, 0 bases at V and 4 bases at J, with 9 bases in the middle. Germline V gene sequence: CDR1 MGHRA, CDR2 YSYEKL. The CDR3 reads CASSQETGSYGYTF. The DNA of the CDR3 is TGCGCCAGCAGCCAAGAGACAGGCAGCTATGGCTACACCTTC.

This chain links TRBV27 with TRBJ2-5; D might be TRBD2 (7 bases). Trimming removed 6 bases from V and 1 base from J, with 9 bases in between. The CDR3 contains 13 residues. Per germline, CDR1 MNHEY and CDR2 SMNVEV (reference sequence). This CDR3 reads CASRGGGQETQYF. CDR3 nucleotides: TGTGCCAGCAGAGGGGGGGGCCAAGAGACCCAGTACTTC.

J is TRBJ2-1 and V is TRBV5-1; 9 positions match TRBD2. Trimming took 0 bases from V and 5 from J; bases not matched to a gene: 6. The CDR3 contains 16 residues. Germline values: CDR1 SGHRS, CDR2 YFSETQ. The CDR3 sequence is CASSLGRGLADNEQFF. The CDR3 bases are TGCGCCAGCAGCTTGGGCCGGGGACTAGCAGACAATGAGCAGTTCTTC.